The 20 T cell receptor beta chains presented below share a single source sample, sequenced in a study of blood T cells in healthy people across ages. A J-beta primer mix and a sample-barcoded 5' primer were used in a second PCR of roughly 7 to 12 cycles. TCRdb itself ran the 5' RACE reads through MiXCR, one entry per CDR3 protein. The repertoire holds hundreds of thousands of distinct CDR3 sequences, with approximately 35% as singletons. Sequenced sample: blood. The source is a man aged 18-30 years in good health.

On this clonotype: One junction end disagrees with the germline gene, perhaps due to a read error. V is TRBV7-2 and J is TRBJ1-1, with D unresolved. The CDR3 extends over 15 amino acids. Germline lookup yields CDR1 SGHTA and CDR2 FQGNSA. The CDR3 DNA follows: TGTGCCGGCAGCTTAGAGGCGGGAGGAAACACTGAAGCTTTCTTT. Translating it yields CAGSLEAGGNTEAFF.

The chain recombines TRBV3-1 with TRBJ2-7, with D possibly matching TRBD2 (5 bases). The CDR3 is made up of 12 amino acids. Trimming removed 0 bases at V and 7 bases at J, with 7 bases between. Germline V gives CDR1 LGHDT, CDR2 YNNKEL (reference sequence). The CDR3 sequence is CASSQDSGEQYF. CDR3 nucleotide sequence: TGTGCCAGCAGCCAAGATTCGGGAGAGCAGTACTTC.

This clonotype was counted at least ten times. The junction does not match germline at one end; this may be a read error. This chain joins TRBV4-3 and TRBJ1-2; tentative D call: TRBD1 (6 bases). This CDR3 is built from 12 residues. Germline-derived CDR1 and CDR2 are LGHNA and YSLEER. The CDR3 is CASSQQGYGYTF. The CDR3 nucleotides read TGTGCCAGCAGCCAACAGGGCTATGGCTACACCTTC.

At least ten counts were recorded for this clonotype. V and J are TRBV12-3 or TRBV12-4 and TRBJ2-1; no firm D call. This CDR3 region has 13 residues. Trimming removed 1 base from V and 6 bases from J, with 7 bases in between. CDR3 DNA: TGTGCCAGCAGTTTAGGTCTGATCAATGAGCAGTTCTTC. Its protein product is CASSLGLINEQFF.

The chain links TRBV6-5 to TRBJ1-2, with TRBD1 identical over 8 bases. Germline-derived CDR1 and CDR2 are MNHEY and SVGAGI. This CDR3 is built from 14 residues. The J segment lost 7 bases and the V segment lost 5 bases, leaving 9 bases of the junction unmatched. The CDR3 DNA reads as TGTGCCAGCAGTGCCCCGGACAGGGTTAGTGGCTACACCTTC. Protein: CASSAPDRVSGYTF.

Regarding this clonotype: The junction and the germline gene differ at one end; a read error may be behind it. The genes are TRBV12-3 or TRBV12-4 and TRBJ2-3; 9 nucleotides agree with TRBD2. This CDR3 region has 14 residues. CDR3 loop: CASATSGYTATQYF. The CDR3 coding sequence is TGTGCCAGCGCGACTAGCGGTTACACAGCTACGCAGTATTTT.

The rearrangement uses TRBV19 and TRBJ1-5; TRBD1 agrees at 7 bases. The CDR3 is 15 residues long. V gave up 10 bases and J gave up 2 bases; unmatched junction bases: 11. The V gene's germline CDR1 is LNHDA and CDR2 SQIVND (reference sequence). DNA for the CDR3: TGTGCCACCAGACAGGGACGAATAGGCAATCAGCCCCAGCATTTT. Translation gives CATRQGRIGNQPQHF.

This chain uses TRBV20-1 with TRBJ2-5; TRBD2 agrees at 11 bases. The J call may be incorrect, as the DNA end agrees better with TRBJ2-7. The CDR3 has 16 amino acids. CDR1 and CDR2 (germline): DFQATT, SNEGSKA (reference sequence). The CDR3 sequence: CSARDTLAGDSYEQYF. The CDR3 DNA reads as TGCAGTGCTAGAGATACACTAGCGGGGGATTCCTACGAGCAGTACTTC.

This clonotype was seen repeatedly, ten times or more. The rearrangement uses TRBV7-2 and TRBJ2-5, with a possible D match to TRBD1 (5 bases). Germline CDR1 reads SGHTA; CDR2 reads FQGNSA. The CDR3 loop spans 13 amino acids. With 5 bases removed from V and 5 bases from J, the gap between germline ends came to 12 bases. The CDR3 DNA is TGTGCCAGCAGCCAGGGAACCCGGGAGACCCAGTACTTC. It translates to CASSQGTRETQYF.

The rearrangement uses TRBV9 and TRBJ1-1; tentative D call: TRBD1 (6 bases). Germline values: CDR1 SGDLS, CDR2 YYNGEE. With 0 bases removed from V and 3 bases from J, the gap between germline ends came to 12 bases. The CDR3 sequence is 15 residues long. CDR3 in DNA: TGTGCCAGCAGCGTAGGAGGGGACACTTACACTGAAGCTTTCTTT. Its protein is CASSVGGDTYTEAFF. The entire variable domain, with the rest obtained from reference TRBV9 and TRBJ1-1, is as follows: DSGVTQTPKHLITATGQRVTLRCSPRSGDLSVYWYQQSLDQGLQFLIQYYNGEERAKGNILERFSAQQFPDLHSELNLSSLELGDSALYFCASSVGGDTYTEAFFGQGTRLTVV.

V gene TRBV4-1 combines with J gene TRBJ2-2, with 12 bases fitting TRBD2. Germline CDR1 and CDR2: MGHRA and YSYEKL. The CDR3 loop spans 17 amino acids. V shed 4 bases and J 0 bases; nucleotides not matched to a gene: 3. CDR3 loop: CASSRTSGTPNTGELFF. CDR3 nucleotide sequence: TGCGCCAGCAGCCGGACTAGCGGGACCCCGAACACCGGGGAGCTGTTTTTT.

The chain uses TRBV11-2 and TRBJ2-1; 7 bases line up with TRBD2. CDR3 length: 16 amino acids. V shed 3 bases and J 5 bases; nucleotides not matched to a gene: 10. The germline gives CDR1 SGHAT, CDR2 FQNNGV. As DNA, the CDR3 is TGTGCCAGCAGCTTCGATGTGGGGGGGGTGAACAATGAGCAGTTCTTC. Translated, it gives CASSFDVGGVNNEQFF. Drawing the rest from reference TRBV11-2 and TRBJ2-1, the complete variable domain is EAGVAQSPRYKIIEKRQSVAFWCNPISGHATLYWYQQILGQGPKLLIQFQNNGVVDDSQLPKDRFSAERLKGVDSTLKIQPAKLEDSAVYLCASSFDVGGVNNEQFFGPGTRLTVL.

This clonotype was observed a handful of times. The rearrangement joins TRBV7-2 to TRBJ2-5, with 8 positions matching TRBD1. Germline trimming cut 3 bases from V and 5 bases from J; bases unmatched to any gene: 5. Germline V gene lookup returns CDR1 SGHTA and CDR2 FQGNSA. The CDR3 runs 14 residues. For the CDR3, the DNA is TGTGCCAGCAGCTTTGGGGACAGGTGGGAGACCCAGTACTTC. Its protein product is CASSFGDRWETQYF.

The chain joins TRBV9 to TRBJ2-1, with 10 bases lining up with TRBD2. The germline CDR1 and CDR2 sequences are SGDLS and YYNGEE. The CDR3 totals 18 residues. V lost 0 bases to trimming and J lost 0 bases; unmatched junction nucleotides: 6. The CDR3 bases are TGTGCCAGCAGCGTAGGTAGCGGGGGGCGTAGCTCCTACAATGAGCAGTTCTTC. Translation: CASSVGSGGRSSYNEQFF.

The V gene is TRBV4-2, the J gene TRBJ1-2; D unclear. There are 14 residues in the CDR3. Trimming pared 0 bases from V and 8 bases from J, leaving 13 bases between. The germline gives CDR1 LGHNA, CDR2 YNFKEQ. The CDR3 reads CASSQEAGVGGYTF. In DNA form, the CDR3 reads TGTGCCAGCAGCCAAGAAGCGGGTGTCGGAGGCTACACCTTC.

This clonotype was observed a handful of times. The chain has TRBV7-2 and TRBJ1-5; D uncertain. The V gene's germline CDR1 is SGHTA and CDR2 FQGNSA. The V and J ends lost 5 bases and 9 bases respectively, with 11 bases between them. This CDR3 contains 12 residues. CDR3 loop: CASSPQDRPQHF. In DNA, the CDR3 is TGTGCCAGCAGCCCACAAGACCGGCCCCAGCATTTT.

A word on this clonotype: A junction end diverges from the germline sequence, so it may reflect a read error. The chain links TRBV4-2 to TRBJ1-6; D gene unclear. This CDR3 has 13 residues. CDR1 and CDR2 from the germline V gene are LGHNA and YNFKEQ. This CDR3 is CAGSQVVNSPLHF. The CDR3 DNA follows: TGTGCCGGCAGCCAAGTAGTAAATTCACCCCTCCACTTT.

The chain couples TRBV20-1 to TRBJ1-2; D not certain. This CDR3 has 16 amino acids. V was cut by 3 bases and J by 2 bases, with 19 bases left in between. Germline CDR1 DFQATT, CDR2 SNEGSKA (reference sequence). CDR3 DNA sequence: TGCAGTGCTAGTAGCACCAAAGGGCCACCGAACTATGGCTACACCTTC. It specifies CSASSTKGPPNYGYTF.

Only one count was recorded for this clonotype. One end of the junction does not line up with germline, which may come from a read error. The chain uses TRBV5-6 and TRBJ2-1, with no clear D. Per germline, CDR1 SGHDT and CDR2 YYEEEE. The CDR3 runs 14 residues. The CDR3 spells CACSLCSRSLGQFF. The CDR3, as DNA: TGTGCCTGCAGCTTGTGTTCCCGCAGTTTGGGGCAGTTCTTC. Full variable domain (missing parts from reference TRBV5-6 and TRBJ2-1): DAGVTQSPTHLIKTRGQQVTLRCSPKSGHDTVSWYQQALGQGPQFIFQYYEEEERQRGNFPDRFSGHQFPNYSSELNVNALLLGDSALYLCACSLCSRSLGQFFGPGTRLTVL.

This clonotype was seen a few times. V gene TRBV9 combines with J gene TRBJ2-2; D might be TRBD2 (5 bases). CDR1 SGDLS and CDR2 YYNGEE come from the germline V gene. Trimming took off 1 base at V and 0 bases at J, with 10 bases between the two ends. The CDR3 spans 16 residues. The CDR3 nucleotides read TGTGCCAGCAGCGTACAGGCGGGCACGAACACCGGGGAGCTGTTTTTT. The encoded protein is CASSVQAGTNTGELFF.